This T cell receptor beta chain was profiled in a study of blood T cell repertoires in COVID-19. Across the study: Both acute and convalescent COVID-19 samples were obtained from the United States, Italy and Spain.

Trimming shortened V by 2 bases and J by 1 base, and 8 bases separated the two germline ends. Looked up from germline, CDR1 is KGHSH and CDR2 is LQKENI. CDR3 length equals 14 residues. In this sample, this clone turned up a few times. Original analysis: Amplified reference gene primers provided the basis for estimating nucleated cell counts. Data came from immunoSEQ multiplex PCR; TCRdb stores just in-frame clones and leaves some out. V and J calls and clone size are copied from that table; D and trimming were computed from the DNA. The data show 93,000 or so clones, 88% seen once. Sequenced input: peripheral blood. This TCR came from a human donor in a cohort sampled during active COVID-19. This rearrangement joins TRBV18 to TRBJ1-2; D gene unclear. The CDR3 sequence: CASSPAINNYGYTF. The CDR3 nucleotides read TGTGCCAGCTCACCAGCGATTAATAACTATGGCTACACCTTC.